The entry below describes one T cell receptor (beta chain). As yet, its antigen is unknown. Germline values: CDR1 MDHEN, CDR2 SYDVKM. This CDR3 contains 14 residues. This record comes from a study of T cells after yellow fever vaccination. In making TCR cDNA, 5'RACE template switching added a universal primer site and UMIs to it. TCRdb re-analysed the 5' RACE reads in MiXCR, keeping a single row per CDR3 protein. Of 320,000 or so distinct CDR3 sequences in the sample, around 8.1% were seen once. The study, taken as a whole, reports: Subsequent to the booster, the majority of primary-vaccination clones reappeared (96% CD4, 80% to 90% CD8). Abundant clonotypes from the bulk population could get into FACS-sorted repertoires as contaminants. A faster peak, day 5 versus 15, was reached by the weaker secondary response.

This specimen was PBMCs, taken roughly 46 days after the first yellow fever vaccination. This receptor was obtained from a man aged 18 to 30 who received the YFV17D yellow fever vaccine. V gene TRBV28 combines with J gene TRBJ2-1; possible D gene TRBD2, 6 bases. The CDR3 protein is CASGSGQPYNEQFF. CDR3 sequence (DNA): TGTGCAAGCGGTAGCGGACAACCCTACAATGAGCAGTTCTTC.